This T cell receptor beta chain was profiled in a study of identical twins. V lost 1 base, J lost 6 bases, and 2 bases stayed unmatched. Per germline, CDR1 DFQATT and CDR2 SNEGSKA (reference sequence). The CDR3 runs to 14 residues. A universal primer site came from template switching; cDNA carried unique molecular identifiers. Each CDR3 protein gets one entry after TCRdb re-called the 5' RACE reads with MiXCR. The sample consists of over 550,000 distinct CDR3 sequences, roughly 6.6% of them appearing once. Separately, the same data were catalogued under a study of yellow fever vaccine responses in identical twins.

The chain employs TRBV20-1 and TRBJ2-7; TRBD2 aligns across 14 bases. The sequence came from a woman under 30 in good health. Sequencing input: PBMCs. The CDR3 bases are TGCAGTGCTAGAGGACTAGCGGGAGGGCTCGAGCAGTACTTC. It yields the protein CSARGLAGGLEQYF.